These T cell receptor beta chains were read from a single sample in a study of CD8 T cells in Susac syndrome. Via MiXCR, TCRdb re-called the immunoSEQ multiplex PCR reads, giving one row per CDR3 protein. The sample contains 75,000 to 95,000 distinct CDR3 sequences, 95% to 97% of which appear only once. Sequencing used CD8+ T cells from PBMCs. The receptors derive from a human donor with Susac syndrome. CDR3s include the opening cysteine and the closing phenylalanine or tryptophan. The order of the fields is V gene, J gene, CDR3 length, clone size, CDR3 protein. Size is omitted from some rows. Given values are once, few, many or a class for expanded clones.

v_call: TRBV24-1; j_call: TRBJ2-3; cdr3_length: 16; clone_size: -; cdr3_aa: CATSEGTGYGTDTQYF
v_call: TRBV7-2; j_call: TRBJ2-2; cdr3_length: 13; clone_size: once; cdr3_aa: CASRQQGAGELFF
v_call: TRBV9; j_call: TRBJ2-7; cdr3_length: 15; clone_size: -; cdr3_aa: CASSVAGTGGYEQYF
v_call: TRBV5-1; j_call: TRBJ2-5; cdr3_length: 16; clone_size: once; cdr3_aa: CASSLVLAGVQETQYF
v_call: TRBV5-6; j_call: TRBJ1-1; cdr3_length: 14; clone_size: -; cdr3_aa: CASSSWTENTEAFF
v_call: TRBV4-2; j_call: TRBJ1-1; cdr3_length: 14; clone_size: -; cdr3_aa: CASSQAGGNTEAFF
v_call: TRBV27; j_call: TRBJ1-6; cdr3_length: 15; clone_size: -; cdr3_aa: CATNEGGSYNSPLHF
v_call: TRBV27; j_call: TRBJ2-2; cdr3_length: 18; clone_size: -; cdr3_aa: CASSLDRKSPTNTGELFF
v_call: TRBV5-6; j_call: TRBJ1-4; cdr3_length: 14; clone_size: -; cdr3_aa: CASSLMGADEKLFF
v_call: TRBV30; j_call: TRBJ1-6; cdr3_length: 13; clone_size: -; cdr3_aa: CAWSLTYNSPLHF
v_call: TRBV7-9; j_call: TRBJ2-5; cdr3_length: 16; clone_size: -; cdr3_aa: CASSSPGLAAQETQYF
v_call: TRBV6-4; j_call: TRBJ2-3; cdr3_length: 15; clone_size: few; cdr3_aa: CASSPGTSSTDTQYF
v_call: TRBV19; j_call: TRBJ2-1; cdr3_length: 15; clone_size: once; cdr3_aa: CASLPGQGLGNEQFF
v_call: TRBV6-5; j_call: TRBJ1-2; cdr3_length: 14; clone_size: -; cdr3_aa: CASSYAGQGIGYTF
v_call: TRBV30; j_call: TRBJ2-5; cdr3_length: 14; clone_size: -; cdr3_aa: CACQGIPYQETQYF
v_call: TRBV12-3/TRBV12-4; j_call: TRBJ1-4; cdr3_length: 15; clone_size: -; cdr3_aa: CASRSGTPFNEKLFF
v_call: TRBV11-2; j_call: TRBJ2-7; cdr3_length: 15; clone_size: -; cdr3_aa: CASSLEGGGPYEQYF
v_call: TRBV20-1; j_call: TRBJ2-3; cdr3_length: 15; clone_size: -; cdr3_aa: CSAPPTEAEADTQYF
v_call: TRBV10-3; j_call: TRBJ2-5; cdr3_length: 13; clone_size: -; cdr3_aa: CAISESGGETQYF
v_call: TRBV30; j_call: TRBJ2-1; cdr3_length: 13; clone_size: -; cdr3_aa: CAWSVHSYNEQFF
v_call: TRBV20-1; j_call: TRBJ2-7; cdr3_length: 14; clone_size: -; cdr3_aa: CSATEQGQVYEQYF